This is a list of T cell receptor beta chains from one sample in a study of blood T cell repertoires in COVID-19. Method: immunoSEQ multiplex PCR; TCRdb's copy keeps in-frame clones and lacks some. Of around 270,000 clones listed, about 89% are singletons. Input material: peripheral blood. These receptors all stem from a man in his forties with acute or convalescent COVID-19. Each CDR3 is given with its conserved first and last residue. Fields, in order: D gene, clone size, J gene, V gene, CDR3 DNA, CDR3 protein. D genes are given only for firm matches. Expanded clones are given a class, and other clones once, few, many or no size at all.

NA	NA	TRBJ2-1	TRBV6-1	TGTGCCAGCAGTGAAAGGCAGGGTTATAAGTTCTTC	CASSERQGYKFF
TRBD1	NA	TRBJ1-2	TRBV6-5	TGTGCCAGCAGCAGACAGGGATCCGACGGCTACACCTTC	CASSRQGSDGYTF
TRBD1	NA	TRBJ1-2	TRBV5-4	TGTGCCAGCAGCCGGGACAGGGGCGACTATGGCTACACCTTC	CASSRDRGDYGYTF
TRBD1	NA	TRBJ1-5	TRBV10-3	TGTGCCATCAGTGACCCCAGGGGGTCGAGCAATCAGCCCCAGCATTTT	CAISDPRGSSNQPQHF
NA	NA	TRBJ2-1	TRBV24-1	TGTGCCACCAGTCCAAATATGGGGACTTCGGAGGATGAGCAGTTCTTC	CATSPNMGTSEDEQFF
TRBD1	NA	TRBJ2-3	TRBV5-6	TGTGCCAGCAGCTCCGGGACAGATAGGACAGATACGCAGTATTTT	CASSSGTDRTDTQYF
NA	NA	TRBJ1-1	TRBV6-5	TGTGCCAGCAGTTACGAGTGGAGGGAGGGTTGGGCTGAAGCTTTCTTT	CASSYEWREGWAEAFF
NA	NA	TRBJ1-6	TRBV7-3	TGTGCCAGCAGCTCCATACGCGACAGCAGACTCCACTTT	CASSSIRDSRLHF
NA	NA	TRBJ1-2	TRBV10-3	TGTGCCATCAGTGGACTGGAGACTCCTAACTATGGCTACACCTTC	CAISGLETPNYGYTF
TRBD1	NA	TRBJ2-1	TRBV4-1	TGCGCCAGCAGCCAAGACGATAACAGGGGTAATGAGCAGTTCTTC	CASSQDDNRGNEQFF
NA	NA	TRBJ1-4	TRBV19	TGTGCCACCTTGGCGGGGACAACTAATGAAAAACTGTTTTTT	CATLAGTTNEKLFF
NA	NA	TRBJ1-3	TRBV4-1	TGCGCCAGCAGCCAAGATGGAGGGATATCTGGAAACACCATATATTTT	CASSQDGGISGNTIYF
TRBD1	once	TRBJ2-2	TRBV12-3/TRBV12-4	TGTGCCAGCACCCTACAGGGGGCCGGGGAGCTGTTTTTT	CASTLQGAGELFF
NA	NA	TRBJ1-3	TRBV15	TGTGCCACCAGCAGAGATCTAGGCTCTGGAAACACCATATATTTT	CATSRDLGSGNTIYF
NA	NA	TRBJ1-5	TRBV30	TGTGCCTGGAGTGCCCAGGGTGTTCAGCCCCAGCATTTT	CAWSAQGVQPQHF
NA	NA	TRBJ1-4	TRBV7-2	TGTGCCAGCAGCTTTAGAGGGAATGCTAATGAAAAACTGTTTTTT	CASSFRGNANEKLFF
NA	few	TRBJ1-4	TRBV4-2	TGTGCCAGCAGCCCTGGGGCTTCAACTAATGAAAAACTGTTTTTT	CASSPGASTNEKLFF
NA	NA	TRBJ1-5	TRBV29-1	TGCAGCGTCCAAGGGGCCGGCAATCAGCCCCAGCATTTT	CSVQGAGNQPQHF
TRBD1	few	TRBJ1-6	TRBV7-9	TGTGCCAGCAGCCAGGGACAGAATAATTCACCCCTCCACTTT	CASSQGQNNSPLHF
TRBD2	NA	TRBJ2-2	TRBV27	TGTGCCAGCAGTTTGAAAGCGGGGGGAGCAGGGGAGCTGTTTTTT	CASSLKAGGAGELFF
TRBD2	NA	TRBJ2-1	TRBV5-1	TGCGCCAGCAGCTTGGCCTTTGGAGCGGGGGACTCCCTTGGGAATGAGCAGTTCTTC	CASSLAFGAGDSLGNEQFF
TRBD1	NA	TRBJ1-1	TRBV29-1	TGCAGCGTGCAAGGACAGGGGAACACTGAAGCTTTCTTT	CSVQGQGNTEAFF
TRBD2	NA	TRBJ2-1	TRBV19	TGTGCCAGTACCATGACTAGCGGGGTACCCTCCTACAATGAGCAGTTCTTC	CASTMTSGVPSYNEQFF
TRBD1	NA	TRBJ2-2	TRBV5-6	TGTGCCAGCAGATACTACAGGGGTCGAGCCGGGGAGCTGTTTTTT	CASRYYRGRAGELFF
NA	NA	TRBJ1-2	TRBV6-5	TGTGCCAGCAGACGCCTAGGCTACACCTTC	CASRRLGYTF
NA	NA	TRBJ2-7	TRBV6-6	TGTGCCAGCGAAGGGGTCGGCTCCTACGAGCAGTACTTC	CASEGVGSYEQYF
NA	NA	TRBJ1-1	TRBV4-2	TGTGCCAGCAGCGGAGCTATGAACACTGAAGCTTTCTTT	CASSGAMNTEAFF
NA	NA	TRBJ2-3	TRBV5-1	TGCGCCAGCAGCTTCAATCCCGTAGTAAGTGGGGCACCTAGCACAGATACGCAGTATTTT	CASSFNPVVSGAPSTDTQYF
TRBD2	once	TRBJ2-7	TRBV5-1	TGCGCCAGCAGCTTGGGACTAGCGAGCTCCTACGAGCAGTACTTC	CASSLGLASSYEQYF
NA	NA	TRBJ1-5	TRBV6-5	TGTGCCAGCAGTAACTCCAGGGCATGGGAGCCCCAGCATTTT	CASSNSRAWEPQHF
NA	NA	TRBJ1-5	TRBV19	TGTGCCAGTAGCTTCGCGGCTTCAGGGATCGGGCAGCCCCAGCATTTT	CASSFAASGIGQPQHF
TRBD1	NA	TRBJ1-4	TRBV20-1	TGCAGTGCTAGTTTCGGACAGGGGAATGAAAAACTGTTTTTT	CSASFGQGNEKLFF
TRBD1	NA	TRBJ2-3	TRBV9	TGTGCCAGCAGCCCCCGGACAGGGGGTTTGACAGATACGCAGTATTTT	CASSPRTGGLTDTQYF
TRBD1	NA	TRBJ1-6	TRBV30	TGTGCCTGGGACAGGGCCCATAATTCACCCCTCCACTTT	CAWDRAHNSPLHF
TRBD1	NA	TRBJ2-1	TRBV29-1	TGCAGCGTTGCTTACGGGACAGGGGGCCAGAATGAGCAGTTCTTC	CSVAYGTGGQNEQFF
NA	NA	TRBJ2-1	TRBV3-1/TRBV3-2	TGTGCCAGCAGCCATTGGCTTAATGAGCAGTTCTTC	CASSHWLNEQFF
NA	few	TRBJ1-2	TRBV2	TGTGCCAGCAGTGGCCAGAGGTATGGCTACACCTTC	CASSGQRYGYTF
TRBD2	NA	TRBJ2-5	TRBV5-1	TGCGCCAGCAGCTTGGGGGCCGGGGGGGAGACCCAGTACTTC	CASSLGAGGETQYF
TRBD1	NA	TRBJ2-7	TRBV7-9	TGTGCCAGCAGCTCCGGACAGGGAACCTACGAGCAGTACTTC	CASSSGQGTYEQYF
NA	NA	TRBJ2-7	TRBV11-2	TGTGCCAGCAGCTCGCCCCCTTTTCCAGGGCGATCCTACGAGCAGTACTTC	CASSSPPFPGRSYEQYF
NA	NA	TRBJ1-2	TRBV4-2	TGTGCCAGCAGCCAAGATCTATTGGGGGGGGTTAACTATGGCTACACCTTC	CASSQDLLGGVNYGYTF
NA	NA	TRBJ2-7	TRBV3-1/TRBV3-2	TGTGCCAGCAGCCAAGACACCTACTACGAGCAGTACTTC	CASSQDTYYEQYF
NA	NA	TRBJ2-7	TRBV7-9	TGTGCCAGCAGCTTAGCTGGAGGAGGCGAGCAGTACTTC	CASSLAGGGEQYF
NA	NA	TRBJ1-3	TRBV5-1	TGCGCCAGCAGCTCCTCATTACAGGCTGCTGGAAACACCATATATTTT	CASSSSLQAAGNTIYF
TRBD1	NA	TRBJ1-2	TRBV19	TGTGCCAGTACCGTCTCGACAGGGGAGGTTGGCTACACCTTC	CASTVSTGEVGYTF
NA	NA	TRBJ1-5	TRBV15	TGTGCCACCAGCAGAGATGTGCAGGGAGGCCAGCCCCAGCATTTT	CATSRDVQGGQPQHF
NA	NA	TRBJ1-2	TRBV5-1	TGCGCCAGCAGCCCCGGGATTAACTATGGCTACACCTTC	CASSPGINYGYTF
TRBD2	NA	TRBJ2-3	TRBV5-1	TGCGCCAGCAGCTTGACGGGGGGGGTCCCCCAAGATACGCAGTATTTT	CASSLTGGVPQDTQYF
TRBD1	NA	TRBJ2-7	TRBV7-8	TGTGCCAGCAGCTTTAGGACAGGGGTCTACGAGCAGTACTTC	CASSFRTGVYEQYF
NA	NA	TRBJ2-3	TRBV5-6	TGTGCCAGCAGCTTGTGGCACGCAGATACGCAGTATTTT	CASSLWHADTQYF
NA	NA	TRBJ1-5	TRBV5-6	TGTGCCAGCAGCTTAAGACAGGACTTATATAGCAATCAGCCCCAGCATTTT	CASSLRQDLYSNQPQHF
TRBD1	once	TRBJ1-2	TRBV4-1	TGCGCCAGCAGCCAATCCGATCCGGACAGGACTTATGGCTACACCTTC	CASSQSDPDRTYGYTF
NA	once	TRBJ1-6	TRBV6-1	TGTGCCAGCAGTGATAGCGGTGATTCACCCCTCCACTTT	CASSDSGDSPLHF
TRBD2	NA	TRBJ2-1	TRBV5-1	TGCGCCAGCAGCTTGGCTCTCCTGGGGACTAGCTTTAATGAGCAGTTCTTC	CASSLALLGTSFNEQFF
TRBD1	once	TRBJ1-2	TRBV27	TGTGCCAGCAGTACCCGGGACAGGGGAAGGGGTGGCTACACCTTC	CASSTRDRGRGGYTF